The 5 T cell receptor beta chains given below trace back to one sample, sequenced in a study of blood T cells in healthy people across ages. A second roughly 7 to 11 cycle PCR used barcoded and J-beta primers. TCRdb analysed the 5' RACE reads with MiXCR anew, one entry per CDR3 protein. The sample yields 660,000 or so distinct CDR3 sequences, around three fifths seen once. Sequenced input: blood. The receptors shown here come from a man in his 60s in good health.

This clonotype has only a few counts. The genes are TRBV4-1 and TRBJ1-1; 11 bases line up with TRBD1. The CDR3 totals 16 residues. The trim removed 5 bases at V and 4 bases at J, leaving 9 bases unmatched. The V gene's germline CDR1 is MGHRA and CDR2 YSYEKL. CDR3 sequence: CASSTRTGGSGTEAFF. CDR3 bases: TGCGCCAGCAGCACCCGGACAGGGGGCTCGGGCACTGAAGCTTTCTTT.

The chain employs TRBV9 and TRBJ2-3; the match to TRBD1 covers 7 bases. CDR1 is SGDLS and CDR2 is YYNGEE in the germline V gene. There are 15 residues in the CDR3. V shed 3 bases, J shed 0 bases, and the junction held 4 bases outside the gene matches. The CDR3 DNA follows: TGTGCCAGCAGCGCGAGACAGGGTAGCACAGATACGCAGTATTTT. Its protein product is CASSARQGSTDTQYF.

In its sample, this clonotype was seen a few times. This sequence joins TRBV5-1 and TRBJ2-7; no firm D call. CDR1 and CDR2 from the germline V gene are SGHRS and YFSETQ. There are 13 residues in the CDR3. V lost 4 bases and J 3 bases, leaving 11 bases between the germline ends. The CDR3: CASSTQLHYEQYF. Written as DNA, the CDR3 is TGCGCCAGCAGCACCCAACTACACTACGAGCAGTACTTC.

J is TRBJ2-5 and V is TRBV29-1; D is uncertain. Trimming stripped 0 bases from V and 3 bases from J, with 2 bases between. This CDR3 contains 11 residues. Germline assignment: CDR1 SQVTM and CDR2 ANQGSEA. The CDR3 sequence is CSVEEEETQYF. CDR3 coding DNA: TGCAGCGTTGAAGAGGAAGAGACCCAGTACTTC.

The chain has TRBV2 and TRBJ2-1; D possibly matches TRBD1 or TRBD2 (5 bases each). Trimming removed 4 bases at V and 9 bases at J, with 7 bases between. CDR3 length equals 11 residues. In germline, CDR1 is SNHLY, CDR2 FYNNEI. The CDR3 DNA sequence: TGTGCCAGCAGTGCGGGGCGTGAGCAGTTCTTC. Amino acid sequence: CASSAGREQFF.